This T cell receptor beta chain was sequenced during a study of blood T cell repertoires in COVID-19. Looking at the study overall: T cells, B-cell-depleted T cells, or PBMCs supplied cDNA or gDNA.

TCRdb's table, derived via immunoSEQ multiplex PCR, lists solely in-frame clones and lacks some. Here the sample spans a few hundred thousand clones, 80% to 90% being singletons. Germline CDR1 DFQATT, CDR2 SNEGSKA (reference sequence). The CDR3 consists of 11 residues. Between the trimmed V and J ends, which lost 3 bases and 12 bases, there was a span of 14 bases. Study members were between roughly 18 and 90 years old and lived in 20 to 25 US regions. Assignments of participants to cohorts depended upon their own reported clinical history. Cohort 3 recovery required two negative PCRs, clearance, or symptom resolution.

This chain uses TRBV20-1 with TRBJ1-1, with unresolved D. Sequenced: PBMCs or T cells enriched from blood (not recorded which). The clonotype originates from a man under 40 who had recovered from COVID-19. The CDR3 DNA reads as TGCAGTGCTAGCGCCAGATTGGTTCCTTTCTTT. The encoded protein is CSASARLVPFF.